This entry features one T cell receptor beta chain sequence. These data originate in a study of shared clonotypes between healthy human individuals. The CDR3 is 13 residues long. In germline, CDR1 is MNHEY, CDR2 SVGAGI. Trimming removed 0 bases from V and 5 bases from J, with 5 bases in between. The material for each subset, its genomic DNA, was split evenly across several immunoSEQ plates. Clones were read by immunoSEQ multiplex PCR, and TCRdb kept only the in-frame ones, dropping some. In the table there are about 1 million clones, approximately 72% of which are singletons. Donors had no recently reported acute infections or vaccinations and were HIV-negative. A CD45RA-negative memory subset and a CD45RA+ naive subset were separated from the CD4+ cells.

The sequence was collected from a man younger than 35 in good health. Material: memory CD4+ T cells sorted from blood. The subset: CD45RA-negative fraction. V is TRBV6-5 and J is TRBJ2-1, with D unclear. CDR3 sequence: CASSYSANNEQFF. CDR3 sequence (DNA): TGTGCCAGCAGTTACTCGGCCAACAATGAGCAGTTCTTC.